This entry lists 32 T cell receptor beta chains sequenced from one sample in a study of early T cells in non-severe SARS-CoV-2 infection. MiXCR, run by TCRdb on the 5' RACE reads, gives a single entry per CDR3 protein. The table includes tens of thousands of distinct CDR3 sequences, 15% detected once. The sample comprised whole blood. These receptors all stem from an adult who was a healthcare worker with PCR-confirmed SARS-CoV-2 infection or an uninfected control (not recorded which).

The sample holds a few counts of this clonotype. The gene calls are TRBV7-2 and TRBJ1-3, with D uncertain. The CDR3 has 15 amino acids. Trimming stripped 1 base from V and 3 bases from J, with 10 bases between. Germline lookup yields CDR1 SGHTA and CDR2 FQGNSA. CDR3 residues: CASSLEGAGGNTIYF. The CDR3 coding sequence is TGTGCCAGCAGCTTAGAGGGAGCAGGTGGAAACACCATATATTTT.

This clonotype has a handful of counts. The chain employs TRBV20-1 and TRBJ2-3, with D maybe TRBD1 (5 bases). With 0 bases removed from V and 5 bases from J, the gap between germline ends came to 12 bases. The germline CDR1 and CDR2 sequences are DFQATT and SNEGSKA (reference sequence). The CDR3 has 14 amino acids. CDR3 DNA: TGCAGTGCTAGAGATTTCACAGGTCGAGATACGCAGTATTTT. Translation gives CSARDFTGRDTQYF.

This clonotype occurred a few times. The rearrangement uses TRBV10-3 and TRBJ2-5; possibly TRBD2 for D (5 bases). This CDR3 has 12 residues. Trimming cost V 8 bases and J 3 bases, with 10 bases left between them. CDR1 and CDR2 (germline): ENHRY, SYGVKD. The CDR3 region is CAIGGPEETQYF. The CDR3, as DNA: TGTGCCATCGGCGGGCCGGAAGAGACCCAGTACTTC.

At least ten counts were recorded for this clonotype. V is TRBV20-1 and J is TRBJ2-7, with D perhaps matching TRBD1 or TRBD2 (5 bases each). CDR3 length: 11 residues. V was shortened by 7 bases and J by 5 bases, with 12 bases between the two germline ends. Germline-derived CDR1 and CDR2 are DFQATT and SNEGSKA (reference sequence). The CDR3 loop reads CSGGRGHEQYF. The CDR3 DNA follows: TGCAGTGGGGGCCGGGGCCACGAGCAGTACTTC.

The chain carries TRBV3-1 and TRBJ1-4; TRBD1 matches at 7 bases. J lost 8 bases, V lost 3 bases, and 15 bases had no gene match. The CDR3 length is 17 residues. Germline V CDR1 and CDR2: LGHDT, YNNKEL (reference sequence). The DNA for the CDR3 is TGTGCCAGCAGCCAGCGCAACAGGGGTCTGGAAAAAGAAAAACTGTTTTTT. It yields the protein CASSQRNRGLEKEKLFF.

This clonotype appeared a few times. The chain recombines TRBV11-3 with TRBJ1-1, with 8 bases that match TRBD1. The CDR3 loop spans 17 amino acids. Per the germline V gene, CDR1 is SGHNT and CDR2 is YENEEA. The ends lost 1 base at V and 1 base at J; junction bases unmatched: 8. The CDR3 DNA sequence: TGTGCCAGCAGCTTAGGAGGCAGGGGGCTGGCGAACACTGAAGCTTTCTTT. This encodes CASSLGGRGLANTEAFF.

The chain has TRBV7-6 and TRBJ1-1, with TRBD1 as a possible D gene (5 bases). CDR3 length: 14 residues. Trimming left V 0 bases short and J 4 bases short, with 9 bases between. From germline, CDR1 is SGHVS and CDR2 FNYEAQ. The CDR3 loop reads CASSLAGPLTEAFF. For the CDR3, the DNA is TGTGCCAGCAGCTTAGCGGGACCACTCACTGAAGCTTTCTTT. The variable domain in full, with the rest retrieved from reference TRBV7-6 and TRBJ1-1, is GAGVSQSPRYKVTKRGQDVALRCDPISGHVSLYWYRQALGQGPEFLTYFNYEAQQDKSGLPNDRFSAERPEGSISTLTIQRTEQRDSAMYRCASSLAGPLTEAFFGQGTRLTVV.

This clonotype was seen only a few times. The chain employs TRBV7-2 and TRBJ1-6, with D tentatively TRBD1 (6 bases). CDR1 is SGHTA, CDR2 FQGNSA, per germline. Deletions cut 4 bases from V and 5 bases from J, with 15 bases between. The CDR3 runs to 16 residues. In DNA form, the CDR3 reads TGTGCCAGCAGCTCCCAGCGGGGGGGCCATAATTCACCCCTCCACTTT. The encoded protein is CASSSQRGGHNSPLHF.

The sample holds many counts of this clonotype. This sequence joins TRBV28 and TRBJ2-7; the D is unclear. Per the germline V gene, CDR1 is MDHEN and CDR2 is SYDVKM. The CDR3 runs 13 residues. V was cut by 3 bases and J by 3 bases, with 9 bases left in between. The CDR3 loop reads CASSLRTLYEQYF. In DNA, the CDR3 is TGTGCCAGCAGTTTGAGGACCCTCTACGAGCAGTACTTC.

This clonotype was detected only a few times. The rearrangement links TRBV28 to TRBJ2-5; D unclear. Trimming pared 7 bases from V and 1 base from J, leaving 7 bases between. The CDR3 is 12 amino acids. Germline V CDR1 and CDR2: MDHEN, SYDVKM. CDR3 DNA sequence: TGTGCCAGCAAACGGCTCCAAGAGACCCAGTACTTC. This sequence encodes CASKRLQETQYF.

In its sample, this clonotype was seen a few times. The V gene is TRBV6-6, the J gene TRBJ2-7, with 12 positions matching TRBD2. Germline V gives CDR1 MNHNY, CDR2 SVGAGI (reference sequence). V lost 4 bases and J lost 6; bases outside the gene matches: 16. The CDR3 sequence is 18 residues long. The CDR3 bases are TGTGCCAGCAGTTCTAGCGGGGGGGCGAGGTCCACTCTTCGCGAGCAGTACTTC. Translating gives CASSSSGGARSTLREQYF.

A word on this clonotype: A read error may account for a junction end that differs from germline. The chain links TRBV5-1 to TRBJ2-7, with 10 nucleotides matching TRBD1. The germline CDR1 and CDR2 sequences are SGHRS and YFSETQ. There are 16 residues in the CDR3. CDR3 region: CASSLYTGQGSSEQYF. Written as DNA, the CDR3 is TGCGCCAGCAGCTTGTACACGGGACAGGGGTCCTCCGAGCAGTACTTC. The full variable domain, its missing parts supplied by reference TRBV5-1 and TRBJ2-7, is KAGVTQTPRYLIKTRGQQVTLSCSPISGHRSVSWYQQTPGQGLQFLFEYFSETQRNKGNFPGRFSGRQFSNSRSEMNVSTLELGDSALYLCASSLYTGQGSSEQYFGPGTRLTVT.

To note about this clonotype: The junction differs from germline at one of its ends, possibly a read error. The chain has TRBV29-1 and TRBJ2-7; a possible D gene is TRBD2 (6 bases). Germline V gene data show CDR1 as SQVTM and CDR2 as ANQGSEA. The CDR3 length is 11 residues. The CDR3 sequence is CCVTSSYEQYF. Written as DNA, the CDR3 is TGCTGCGTGACTAGCTCCTACGAGCAGTACTTC.

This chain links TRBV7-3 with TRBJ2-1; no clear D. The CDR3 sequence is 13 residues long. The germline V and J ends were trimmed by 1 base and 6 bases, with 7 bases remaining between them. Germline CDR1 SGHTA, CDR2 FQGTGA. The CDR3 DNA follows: TGTGCCAGCAGCTTAAGGGCTAGCAATGAGCAGTTCTTC. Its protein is CASSLRASNEQFF.

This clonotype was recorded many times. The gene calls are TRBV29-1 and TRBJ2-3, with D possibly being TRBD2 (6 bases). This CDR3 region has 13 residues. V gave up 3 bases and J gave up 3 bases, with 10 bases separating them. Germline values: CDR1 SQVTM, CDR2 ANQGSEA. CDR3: CSVDGSSTDTQYF. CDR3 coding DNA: TGCAGCGTTGACGGGAGTAGTACAGATACGCAGTATTTT.

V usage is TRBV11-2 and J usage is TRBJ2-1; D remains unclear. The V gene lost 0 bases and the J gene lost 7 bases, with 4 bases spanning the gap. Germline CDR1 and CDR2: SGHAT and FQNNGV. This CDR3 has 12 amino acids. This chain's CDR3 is CASSLDRNEQFF. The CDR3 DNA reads TGTGCCAGCAGCTTAGATCGGAATGAGCAGTTCTTC.

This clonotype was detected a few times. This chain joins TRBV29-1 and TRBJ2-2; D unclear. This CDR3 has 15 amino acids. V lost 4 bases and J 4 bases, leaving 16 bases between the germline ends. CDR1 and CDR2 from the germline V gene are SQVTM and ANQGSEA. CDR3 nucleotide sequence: TGCAGCGTTGCGGAGTACAGATCCTCCACCGGGGAGCTGTTTTTT. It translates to CSVAEYRSSTGELFF.

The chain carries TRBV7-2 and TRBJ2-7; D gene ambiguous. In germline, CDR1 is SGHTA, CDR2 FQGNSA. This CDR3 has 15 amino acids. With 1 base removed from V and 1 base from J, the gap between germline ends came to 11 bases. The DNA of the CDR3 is TGTGCCAGCAGCTTAGGGTCGGCCAGTTCCTACGAGCAGTACTTC. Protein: CASSLGSASSYEQYF.

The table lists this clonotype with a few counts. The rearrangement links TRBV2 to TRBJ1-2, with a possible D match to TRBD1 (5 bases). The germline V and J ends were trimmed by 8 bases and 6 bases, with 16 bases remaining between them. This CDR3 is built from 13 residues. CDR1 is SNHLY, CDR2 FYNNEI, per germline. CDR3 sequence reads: CASQEAGRDGYTF. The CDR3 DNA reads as TGTGCCAGCCAAGAGGCAGGGCGAGATGGCTACACCTTC.

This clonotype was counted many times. DNA for the CDR3: TGTGCCAGCAGCGTAGAAGGGGGGCTGAGCCAAGAGACCCAGTACTTC. Protein product: CASSVEGGLSQETQYF. The rearrangement uses TRBV9 and TRBJ2-5; tentatively, D is TRBD1 or TRBD2 (6 bases each). This CDR3 region has 16 residues. Germline-derived CDR1 and CDR2 are SGDLS and YYNGEE. V was clipped by 0 bases and J by 1 base, with 13 bases between them.

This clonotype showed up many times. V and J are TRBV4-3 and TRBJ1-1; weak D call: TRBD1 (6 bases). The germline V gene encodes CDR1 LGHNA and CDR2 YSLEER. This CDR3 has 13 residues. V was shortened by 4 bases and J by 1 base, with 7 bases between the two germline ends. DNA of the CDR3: TGCGCCAGCAGCCCGACAGGGAACACTGAAGCTTTCTTT. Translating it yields CASSPTGNTEAFF.

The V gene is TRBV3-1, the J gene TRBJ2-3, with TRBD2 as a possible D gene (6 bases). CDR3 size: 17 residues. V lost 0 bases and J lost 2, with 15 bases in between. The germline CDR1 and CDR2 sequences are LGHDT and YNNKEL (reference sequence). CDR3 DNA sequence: TGTGCCAGCAGCCAAGATCGTGGCGGGGACCTCACAGATACGCAGTATTTT. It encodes CASSQDRGGDLTDTQYF.

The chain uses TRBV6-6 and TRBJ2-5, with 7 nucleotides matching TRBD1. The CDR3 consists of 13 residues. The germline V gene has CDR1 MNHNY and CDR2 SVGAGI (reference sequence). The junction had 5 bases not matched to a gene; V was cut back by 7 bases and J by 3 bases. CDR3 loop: CASIGTAEETQYF. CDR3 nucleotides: TGTGCCAGCATTGGGACAGCTGAAGAGACCCAGTACTTC.

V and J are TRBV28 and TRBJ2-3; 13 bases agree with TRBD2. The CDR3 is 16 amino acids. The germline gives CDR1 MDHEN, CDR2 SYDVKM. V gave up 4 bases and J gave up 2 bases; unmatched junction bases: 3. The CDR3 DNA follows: TGTGCCAGCAGTTCCGGACTAGCGGGGGACACAGATACGCAGTATTTT. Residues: CASSSGLAGDTDTQYF.

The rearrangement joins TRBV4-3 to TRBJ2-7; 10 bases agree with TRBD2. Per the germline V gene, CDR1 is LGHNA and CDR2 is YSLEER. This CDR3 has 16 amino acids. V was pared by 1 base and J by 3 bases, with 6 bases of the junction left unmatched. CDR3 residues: CASSQVLAGDYYEQYF. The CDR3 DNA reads TGCGCCAGCAGCCAAGTGCTAGCGGGGGATTACTACGAGCAGTACTTC.

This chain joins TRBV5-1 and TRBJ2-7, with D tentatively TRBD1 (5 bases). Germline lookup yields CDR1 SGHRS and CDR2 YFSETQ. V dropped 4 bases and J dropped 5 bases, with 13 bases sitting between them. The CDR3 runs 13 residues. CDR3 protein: CASSPDIMDEQYF. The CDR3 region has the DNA TGCGCCAGCAGCCCGGACATTATGGACGAGCAGTACTTC.

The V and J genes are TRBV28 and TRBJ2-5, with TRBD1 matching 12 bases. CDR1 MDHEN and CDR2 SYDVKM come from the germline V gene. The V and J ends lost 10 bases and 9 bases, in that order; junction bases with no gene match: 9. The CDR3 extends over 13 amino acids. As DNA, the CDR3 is TGTGCCACATCTGGGACAGGGGGCTATCCCCAGTACTTC. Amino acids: CATSGTGGYPQYF.

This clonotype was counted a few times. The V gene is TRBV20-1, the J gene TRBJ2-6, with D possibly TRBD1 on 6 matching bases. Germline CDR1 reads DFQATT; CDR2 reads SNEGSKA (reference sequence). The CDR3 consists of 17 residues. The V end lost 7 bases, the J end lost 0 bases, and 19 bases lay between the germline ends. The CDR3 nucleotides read TGCAGTGTTCTAGTAGCCTCACAGGGCTCTGGGGCCAACGTCCTGACTTTC. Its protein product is CSVLVASQGSGANVLTF.

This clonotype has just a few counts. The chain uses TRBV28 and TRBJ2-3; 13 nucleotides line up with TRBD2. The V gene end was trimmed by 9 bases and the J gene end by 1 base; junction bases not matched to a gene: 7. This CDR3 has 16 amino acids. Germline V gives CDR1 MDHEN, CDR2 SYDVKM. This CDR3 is CASIRTSGGRTDTQYF. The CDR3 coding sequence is TGTGCCAGTATCCGGACTAGCGGGGGTCGCACAGATACGCAGTATTTT.

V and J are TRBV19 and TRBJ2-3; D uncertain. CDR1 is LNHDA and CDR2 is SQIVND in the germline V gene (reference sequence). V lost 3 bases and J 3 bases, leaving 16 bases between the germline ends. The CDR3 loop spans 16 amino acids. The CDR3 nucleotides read TGTGCCAGTAGTATCCCGACCCGCGGCGGTACAGATACGCAGTATTTT. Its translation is CASSIPTRGGTDTQYF.

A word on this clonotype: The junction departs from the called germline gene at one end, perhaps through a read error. CDR3 sequence reads: CASSIETGAITGELFF. The CDR3 nucleotides read TGTGCTAGTAGTATAGAGACAGGGGCGATAACCGGGGAGCTGTTTTTT. This chain joins TRBV19 and TRBJ2-2; TRBD1 matches 8 bases. The CDR3 spans 16 residues. Germline V gives CDR1 LNHDA, CDR2 SQIVND (reference sequence).

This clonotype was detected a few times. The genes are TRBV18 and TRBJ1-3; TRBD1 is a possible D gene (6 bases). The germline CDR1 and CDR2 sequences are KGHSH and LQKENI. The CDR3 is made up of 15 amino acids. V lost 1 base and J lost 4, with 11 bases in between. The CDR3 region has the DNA TGTGCCAGCTCACCACTCGAGGGGGTCGGAAACACCATATATTTT. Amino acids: CASSPLEGVGNTIYF.